This is a list of T cell receptor beta chains from one sample in a study of T cell responses to AZD1222 COVID-19 vaccine. Assay used: immunoSEQ multiplex PCR; TCRdb lists only in-frame clones, some missing. The table lists approximately 150,000 clones, 90% of them singletons. The material was peripheral blood, obtained 28 days after the second AZD1222 dose. These receptors were obtained from an adult who received the AZD1222 COVID-19 vaccine. Both conserved end residues are trimmed from each CDR3. Fields, in order: V gene, CDR3 length, CDR3 protein.

V gene: TRBV5-1; CDR3 length: 11; CDR3 protein: ASSSQSNYGYT
V gene: TRBV5-6; CDR3 length: 15; CDR3 protein: ASSLSPGQGGNQPQH
V gene: TRBV10-3; CDR3 length: 13; CDR3 protein: AISESQRGNEKLF
V gene: TRBV19; CDR3 length: 13; CDR3 protein: ASSMVSTGWEKLF
V gene: TRBV11-1; CDR3 length: 10; CDR3 protein: ASSLYAETQY
V gene: TRBV19; CDR3 length: 11; CDR3 protein: ASSITSSYEQY
V gene: TRBV4-2; CDR3 length: 13; CDR3 protein: ASSQGGSRDSPLH
V gene: TRBV19; CDR3 length: 16; CDR3 protein: ASSIGSLDRARLYGYT
V gene: TRBV7-9; CDR3 length: 10; CDR3 protein: ASSNTNYGYT
V gene: TRBV29-1; CDR3 length: 11; CDR3 protein: SVGSAANYGYT
V gene: TRBV24-1; CDR3 length: 15; CDR3 protein: ATSDARQGGSNEKLF
V gene: TRBV28; CDR3 length: 13; CDR3 protein: ASSFGGSSYNEQF
V gene: TRBV18; CDR3 length: 15; CDR3 protein: ASSPPNHGGMTGELF
V gene: TRBV10-3; CDR3 length: 12; CDR3 protein: AISEPAFGEKLF
V gene: TRBV15; CDR3 length: 12; CDR3 protein: ATSSWAGTGELF
V gene: TRBV19; CDR3 length: 13; CDR3 protein: ASSIQGGKSYEQY
V gene: TRBV6-5; CDR3 length: 13; CDR3 protein: ASSSEGAGQETQY